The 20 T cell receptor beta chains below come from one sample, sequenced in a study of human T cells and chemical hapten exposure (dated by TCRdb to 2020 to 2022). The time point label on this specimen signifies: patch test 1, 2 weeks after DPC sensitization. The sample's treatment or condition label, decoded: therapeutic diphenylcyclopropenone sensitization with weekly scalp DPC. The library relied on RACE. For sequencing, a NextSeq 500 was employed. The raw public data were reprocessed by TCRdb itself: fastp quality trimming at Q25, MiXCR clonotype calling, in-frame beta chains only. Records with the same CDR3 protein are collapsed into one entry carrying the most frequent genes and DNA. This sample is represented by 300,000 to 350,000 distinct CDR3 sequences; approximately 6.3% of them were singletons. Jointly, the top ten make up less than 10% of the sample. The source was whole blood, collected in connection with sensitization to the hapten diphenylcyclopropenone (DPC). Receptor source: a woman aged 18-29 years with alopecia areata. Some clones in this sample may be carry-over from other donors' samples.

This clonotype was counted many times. CDR3 sequence reads: CASSPDTTDTQYF. The CDR3 DNA reads as TGTGCCAGCAGCCCGGACACCACAGATACGCAGTATTTT. The chain carries TRBV12-3 or TRBV12-4 and TRBJ2-3; D might be TRBD1 (5 bases). The CDR3 length is 13 residues. V lost 6 bases and J 2 bases, leaving 9 bases between the germline ends.

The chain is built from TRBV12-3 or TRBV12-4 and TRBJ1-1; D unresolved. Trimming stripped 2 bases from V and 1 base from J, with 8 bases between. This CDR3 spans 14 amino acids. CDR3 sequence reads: CASSLMAQNTEAFF. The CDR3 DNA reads TGTGCCAGCAGTTTAATGGCCCAGAACACTGAAGCTTTCTTT.

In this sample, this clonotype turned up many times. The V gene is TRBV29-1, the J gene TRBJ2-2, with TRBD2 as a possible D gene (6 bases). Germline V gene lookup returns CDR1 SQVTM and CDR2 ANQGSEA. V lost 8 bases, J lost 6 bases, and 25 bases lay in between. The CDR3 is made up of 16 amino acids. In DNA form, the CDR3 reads TGCAGCTTTGCCATCGGGACTCTCGATGGCGCCGGGGAGCTGTTTTTT. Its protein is CSFAIGTLDGAGELFF.

The CDR3 coding sequence is TGCGGGGGACAGACTAATGAAAAACTGTTTTTT. Its translation is CGGQTNEKLFF. The chain employs TRBV20-1 and TRBJ1-4; TRBD1 aligns across 7 bases. CDR3 length equals 11 residues. Per germline, CDR1 DFQATT and CDR2 SNEGSKA (reference sequence).

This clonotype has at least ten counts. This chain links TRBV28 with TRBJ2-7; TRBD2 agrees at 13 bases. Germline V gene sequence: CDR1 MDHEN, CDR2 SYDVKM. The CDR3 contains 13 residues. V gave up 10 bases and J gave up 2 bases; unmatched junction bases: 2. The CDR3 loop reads CATGLAGAYEQYF. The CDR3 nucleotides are TGTGCCACAGGACTAGCGGGGGCCTACGAGCAGTACTTC. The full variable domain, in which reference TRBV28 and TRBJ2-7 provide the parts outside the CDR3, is DVKVTQSSRYLVKRTGEKVFLECVQDMDHENMFWYRQDPGLGLRLIYFSYDVKMKEKGDIPEGYSVSREKKERFSLILESASTNQTSMYLCATGLAGAYEQYFGPGTRLTVT.

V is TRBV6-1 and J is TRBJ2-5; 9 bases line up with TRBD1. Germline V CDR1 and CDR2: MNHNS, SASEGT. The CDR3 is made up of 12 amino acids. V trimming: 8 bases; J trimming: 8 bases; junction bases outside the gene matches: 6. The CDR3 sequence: CASGQGTETQYF. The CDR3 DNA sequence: TGTGCCAGCGGACAGGGGACCGAAACCCAGTACTTC.

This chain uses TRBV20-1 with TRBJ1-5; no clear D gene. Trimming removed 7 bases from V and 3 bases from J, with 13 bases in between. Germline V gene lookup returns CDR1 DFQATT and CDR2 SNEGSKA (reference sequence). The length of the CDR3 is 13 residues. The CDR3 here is CSVAEITNQPQHF. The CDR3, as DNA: TGCAGTGTCGCAGAGATCACCAATCAGCCCCAGCATTTT.

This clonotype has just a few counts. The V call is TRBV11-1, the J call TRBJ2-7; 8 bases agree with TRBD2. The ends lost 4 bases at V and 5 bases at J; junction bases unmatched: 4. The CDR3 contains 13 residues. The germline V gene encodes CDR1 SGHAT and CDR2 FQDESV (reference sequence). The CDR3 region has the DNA TGTGCCAGCAGCTCACGGGGGGGCCACGAGCAGTACTTC. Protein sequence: CASSSRGGHEQYF.

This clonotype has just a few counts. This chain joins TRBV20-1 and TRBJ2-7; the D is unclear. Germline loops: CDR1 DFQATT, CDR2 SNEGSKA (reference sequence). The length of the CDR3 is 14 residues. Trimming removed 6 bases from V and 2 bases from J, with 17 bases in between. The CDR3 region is CSAGMGHSPYEQYF. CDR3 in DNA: TGCAGTGCCGGAATGGGTCACTCCCCCTACGAGCAGTACTTC.

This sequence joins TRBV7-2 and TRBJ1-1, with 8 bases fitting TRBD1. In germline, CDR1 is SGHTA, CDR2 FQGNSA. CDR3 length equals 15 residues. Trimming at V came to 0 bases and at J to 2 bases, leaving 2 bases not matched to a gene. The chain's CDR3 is CASSLAGTGNTEAFF. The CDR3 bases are TGTGCCAGCAGCTTAGCCGGGACAGGCAACACTGAAGCTTTCTTT.

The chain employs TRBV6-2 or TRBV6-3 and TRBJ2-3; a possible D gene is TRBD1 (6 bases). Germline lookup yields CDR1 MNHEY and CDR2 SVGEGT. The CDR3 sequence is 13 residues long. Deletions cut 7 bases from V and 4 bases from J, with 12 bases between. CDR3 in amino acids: CASTDRFSDTQYF. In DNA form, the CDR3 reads TGTGCCAGCACGGACAGATTTTCAGATACGCAGTATTTT.

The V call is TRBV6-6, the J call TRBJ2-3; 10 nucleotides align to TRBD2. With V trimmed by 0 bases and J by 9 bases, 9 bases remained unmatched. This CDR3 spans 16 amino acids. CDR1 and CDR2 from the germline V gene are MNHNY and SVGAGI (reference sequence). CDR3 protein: CASSYSIAGGRSTQYF. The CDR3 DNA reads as TGTGCCAGCAGTTACTCTATAGCGGGGGGTCGGAGCACGCAGTATTTT.

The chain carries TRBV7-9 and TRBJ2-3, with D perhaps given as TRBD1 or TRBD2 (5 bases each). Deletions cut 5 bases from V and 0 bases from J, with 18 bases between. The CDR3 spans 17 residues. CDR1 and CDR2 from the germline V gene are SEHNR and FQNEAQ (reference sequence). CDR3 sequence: CASSTNPRGGSTDTQYF. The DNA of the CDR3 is TGTGCCAGCAGCACGAACCCTCGGGGCGGGAGCACAGATACGCAGTATTTT.

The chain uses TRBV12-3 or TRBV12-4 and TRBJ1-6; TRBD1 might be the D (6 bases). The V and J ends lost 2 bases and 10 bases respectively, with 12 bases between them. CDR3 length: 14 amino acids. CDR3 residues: CASSLSGGRSPLHF. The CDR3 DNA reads TGTGCCAGCAGTTTAAGCGGGGGCAGGTCACCCCTCCACTTT.

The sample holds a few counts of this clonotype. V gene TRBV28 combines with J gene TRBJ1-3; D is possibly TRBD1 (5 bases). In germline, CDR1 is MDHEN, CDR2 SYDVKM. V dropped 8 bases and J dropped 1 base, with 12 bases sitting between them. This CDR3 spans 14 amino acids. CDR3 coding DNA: TGTGCCAGCTGGGAGGGACGTTCTGGAAACACCATATATTTT. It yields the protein CASWEGRSGNTIYF.

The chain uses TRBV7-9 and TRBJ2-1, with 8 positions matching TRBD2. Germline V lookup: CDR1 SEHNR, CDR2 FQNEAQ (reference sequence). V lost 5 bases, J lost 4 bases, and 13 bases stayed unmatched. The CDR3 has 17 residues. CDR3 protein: CASSPWDKAGEYNEQFF. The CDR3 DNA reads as TGTGCCAGCAGCCCCTGGGACAAAGCGGGGGAGTACAATGAGCAGTTCTTC.

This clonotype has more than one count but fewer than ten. CDR3 sequence: CASTPGQGGLRIPLHF. CDR3 in DNA: TGTGCCAGCACACCGGGACAGGGGGGCTTGAGGATACCCCTCCACTTT. The chain links TRBV25-1 to TRBJ1-6, with 11 bases matching TRBD1. The CDR3 has 16 residues. Germline V lookup: CDR1 MGHDK, CDR2 SYGVNS. The V gene end was trimmed by 7 bases and the J gene end by 12 bases; junction bases not matched to a gene: 14.

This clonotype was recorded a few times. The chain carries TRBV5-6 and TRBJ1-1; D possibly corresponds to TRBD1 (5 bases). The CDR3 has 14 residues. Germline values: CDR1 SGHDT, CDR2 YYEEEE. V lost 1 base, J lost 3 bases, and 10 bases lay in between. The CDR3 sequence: CASSLLRGDTEAFF. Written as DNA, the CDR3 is TGTGCCAGCAGCTTGTTGCGGGGGGACACTGAAGCTTTCTTT. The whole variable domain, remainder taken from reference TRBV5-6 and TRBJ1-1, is DAGVTQSPTHLIKTRGQQVTLRCSPKSGHDTVSWYQQALGQGPQFIFQYYEEEERQRGNFPDRFSGHQFPNYSSELNVNALLLGDSALYLCASSLLRGDTEAFFGQGTRLTVV.

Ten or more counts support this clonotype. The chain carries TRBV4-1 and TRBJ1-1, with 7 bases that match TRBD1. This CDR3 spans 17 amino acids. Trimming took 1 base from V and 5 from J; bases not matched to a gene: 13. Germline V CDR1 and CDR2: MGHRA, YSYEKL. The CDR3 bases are TGCGCCAGCAGCCAAGCAAAAAACAGGGGCGGATGGACTGAAGCTTTCTTT. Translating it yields CASSQAKNRGGWTEAFF.

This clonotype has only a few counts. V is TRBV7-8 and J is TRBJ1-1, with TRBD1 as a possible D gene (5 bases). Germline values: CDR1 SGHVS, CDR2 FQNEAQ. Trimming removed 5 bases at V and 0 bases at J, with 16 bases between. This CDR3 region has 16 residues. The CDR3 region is CASSGLGGGMNTEAFF. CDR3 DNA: TGTGCCAGCAGCGGTCTAGGCGGGGGGATGAACACTGAAGCTTTCTTT.